This record looks at one TCR beta chain sequence and its context. This sample is drawn from a study of technical replicates of blood from a handful of donors. CDR1 LGHNA and CDR2 YSLEER come from the germline V gene. The CDR3 sequence is 15 residues long. V was clipped by 0 bases and J by 4 bases, with 13 bases between them. Sequencing used immunoSEQ multiplex PCR; TCRdb keeps in-frame clones, though not all of them. The table shows around 50,000 clones, with 90% to 95% occurring only once. The material sequenced was PBMCs. The rearrangement links TRBV4-3 to TRBJ2-7, with a weak D call TRBD2 (6 bases). The source is a human donor in good health. Some clones in this sample may be carry-over from other donors' samples. The CDR3 region is CASSQDYGSYYEQYF. For the CDR3, the DNA is TGCGCCAGCAGCCAAGATTACGGGAGCTATTACGAGCAGTACTTC.